Each of the 10 T cell receptor beta chains below was sequenced from the same sample in a study of T-cell reconstitution after alpha-beta-depleted transplantation in children (dated by TCRdb to about 2016). Sample treatment or condition, as interpreted from the label and publication: allogeneic hematopoietic cell transplantation with graft depleted of TCRalphabeta T cells and CD19 B cells. Libraries were constructed by PCR. Sequencing relied on an Illumina HiSeq 2500. Molecular barcoding was employed in the preparation of TCR libraries, with unique molecular identifiers being used to normalize TCRbeta repertoire quantification. The raw public reads went through TCRdb reprocessing: fastp at Q25, MiXCR clone calling, in-frame beta chains kept. Merged by CDR3 protein, the rows form single entries marked with the most common genes and DNA. The sample table shows about 200,000 distinct CDR3 sequences, and around a sixth are seen once. Together, the top ten hold about 41% of the sample.

Sequenced material: PBMCs, mostly from graft donor cells, taken 360 days after TCRalphabeta/CD19-depleted stem cell transplant. All receptors derive from a male patient aged 2 to 9 who had a stem cell transplant for acute lymphoblastic leukemia, so the T cells may come from the graft donor.

In this sample, this clonotype turned up many times. The rearrangement links TRBV29-1 to TRBJ2-7; D is uncertain. V shed 6 bases and J shed 7 bases, with 16 bases lying between them. Germline lookup yields CDR1 SQVTM and CDR2 ANQGSEA. This CDR3 is 12 amino acids long. CDR3 bases: TGCAGCGTCAGGACGGGTCTTAAAGAGCAGTACTTC. Amino acids: CSVRTGLKEQYF.

The J gene is TRBJ1-2, the V gene TRBV5-1; weak D call: TRBD1 (5 bases). Trimming took 4 bases from V and 1 from J, leaving 8 bases between them. Germline loops: CDR1 SGHRS, CDR2 YFSETQ. This CDR3 comprises 13 residues. Here the CDR3 reads CASSGQGNYGYTF. CDR3 bases: TGCGCCAGCAGCGGTCAGGGTAACTATGGCTACACCTTC.

This chain joins TRBV7-9 and TRBJ2-2, with a possible D match to TRBD2 (5 bases). This CDR3 spans 13 amino acids. Per the germline V gene, CDR1 is SEHNR and CDR2 is FQNEAQ (reference sequence). V lost 3 bases, J lost 5 bases, and 7 bases lay in between. CDR3 nucleotides: TGTGCCAGCAGCTTTGGACTGACCGGGGAGCTGTTTTTT. Amino acid sequence: CASSFGLTGELFF.

V and J are TRBV7-9 and TRBJ2-1, with unresolved D. Germline V gene data show CDR1 as SEHNR and CDR2 as FQNEAQ (reference sequence). Between the trimmed V and J ends, which lost 2 bases and 13 bases, there was a span of 9 bases. The CDR3 sequence is 11 residues long. CDR3 sequence: CASSLTAKQFF. CDR3 nucleotide sequence: TGTGCCAGCAGCTTAACAGCTAAACAGTTCTTC.

The V gene is TRBV27, the J gene TRBJ2-2, with D tentatively TRBD1 or TRBD2 (5 bases each). The V gene's germline CDR1 is MNHEY and CDR2 SMNVEV (reference sequence). V lost 5 bases and J lost 6, with 10 bases in between. The CDR3 length is 13 residues. In nucleotides, the CDR3 is TGTGCCAGCAGTGCCCGGGGCGCCGGGGAGCTGTTTTTT. Amino acid sequence: CASSARGAGELFF.

This clonotype was detected ten times or more. The CDR3 DNA follows: TGTGCCAGCAGTGAAGACAGGGCCGGATTCTACGAGCAGTACTTC. Protein product: CASSEDRAGFYEQYF. V gene TRBV25-1 combines with J gene TRBJ2-7; 7 positions match TRBD1. The CDR3 runs to 15 residues. Per the germline V gene, CDR1 is MGHDK and CDR2 is SYGVNS. Trimming cost V 2 bases and J 3 bases; bases outside gene matches: 7.

The sample holds many counts of this clonotype. This chain connects TRBV29-1 to TRBJ2-1; 10 bases map to TRBD1. The CDR3 loop spans 13 amino acids. V lost 4 bases, J lost 4 bases, and 1 base stayed unmatched. CDR1 and CDR2 (germline): SQVTM, ANQGSEA. CDR3 nucleotides: TGCAGCGTTGGGACAGGGGGATACAATGAGCAGTTCTTC. Protein: CSVGTGGYNEQFF.

The table lists this clonotype with a few counts. The chain has TRBV10-3 and TRBJ2-5; possible D gene TRBD1, 5 bases. The ends were cut back, 4 bases at V and 1 base at J, with 13 bases in the middle. CDR1 and CDR2 (germline): ENHRY, SYGVKD. This CDR3 is 15 amino acids long. This CDR3 reads CAISAKTGIQETQYF. The CDR3 bases are TGTGCCATCAGTGCTAAAACAGGAATCCAAGAGACCCAGTACTTC.

This clonotype was seen a handful of times. The V gene is TRBV14, the J gene TRBJ2-7; D perhaps matches TRBD1 (5 bases). The CDR3 contains 16 residues. Trimming stripped 5 bases from V and 0 bases from J, with 17 bases between. Per the germline V gene, CDR1 is SGHDN and CDR2 is FVKESK. The CDR3 region is CASSESGYPNSYEQYF. The CDR3 DNA follows: TGTGCCAGCAGCGAATCAGGGTACCCTAACTCCTACGAGCAGTACTTC.

This clonotype was seen a few times. The rearrangement links TRBV4-1 to TRBJ2-2; no firm D call. Trimming took off 0 bases at V and 5 bases at J, with 10 bases between the two ends. The germline gives CDR1 MGHRA, CDR2 YSYEKL. The CDR3 extends over 15 amino acids. The CDR3 DNA reads TGCGCCAGCAGCCAAGATGTAGCCCTAACCGGGGAGCTGTTTTTT. This translates into CASSQDVALTGELFF.